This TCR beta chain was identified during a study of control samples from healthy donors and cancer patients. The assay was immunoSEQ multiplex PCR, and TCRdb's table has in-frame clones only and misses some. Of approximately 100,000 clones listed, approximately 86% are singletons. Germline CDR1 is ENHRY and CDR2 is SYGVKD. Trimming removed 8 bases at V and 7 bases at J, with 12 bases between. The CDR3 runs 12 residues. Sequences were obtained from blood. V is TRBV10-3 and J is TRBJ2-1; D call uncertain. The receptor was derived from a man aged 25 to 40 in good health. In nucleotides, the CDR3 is TGTGCCATCGGCTTTGCAAATAATGAGCAGTTCTTC. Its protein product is CAIGFANNEQFF.